Below, 3 T cell receptor beta chains from the same sample are listed, as sequenced in a study of blood T cell repertoires in COVID-19. Libraries were prepared by immunoSEQ multiplex PCR; TCRdb keeps only in-frame clonotypes and omits some of them. The table has roughly 190,000 clones, about three quarters seen once. The material sequenced was peripheral blood. The receptor source for this set is a woman between 45 and 60 years old with active or convalescent COVID-19.

There are many counts of this clone. The V gene is TRBV24-1, the J gene TRBJ2-7; tentatively, D is TRBD2 (6 bases). The CDR3 length is 14 residues. Germline-derived CDR1 and CDR2 are KGHDR and SFDVKD. Trimming removed 4 bases from V and 5 bases from J, with 14 bases in between. This CDR3 is CATSDPGGANEQYF. The CDR3 DNA reads as TGTGCCACCAGTGACCCAGGAGGGGCCAACGAGCAGTACTTC.

V usage is TRBV7-2 and J usage is TRBJ2-2, with D tentatively TRBD1 (6 bases). From germline, CDR1 is SGHTA and CDR2 FQGNSA. The CDR3 length is 15 residues. V shed 2 bases and J shed 2 bases, with 9 bases lying between them. This CDR3 reads CASSLRGTNTGELFF. The CDR3 DNA reads as TGTGCCAGCAGCTTACGAGGGACAAACACCGGGGAGCTGTTTTTT.

V is TRBV7-2 and J is TRBJ2-5, with TRBD2 matching over 12 bases. The CDR3 totals 18 residues. The V gene's germline CDR1 is SGHTA and CDR2 FQGNSA. With 4 bases clipped from V and 0 bases from J, the junction kept 9 bases outside the gene matches. CDR3 region: CASSSQLAGGLNQETQYF. The CDR3 DNA reads TGTGCCAGCAGCTCCCAACTAGCGGGAGGCTTAAACCAAGAGACCCAGTACTTC.